This T cell receptor (beta chain) was obtained from a study of regulatory T cells in long-lasting Graves disease. Relying on iRepertoire HTBI primers and Arm-PCR of CDR3 regions, the team built TCR beta libraries. Authors' data handling: Segment identification across samples yielded some 63 TRBV and roughly 14 TRBJ segments. TCRdb reprocessed the multiplex PCR reads via MiXCR and lists one record per CDR3 protein. What appears here as the V and J calls and clone size reflects TCRdb's work, not the paper's. The sample consists of approximately 360,000 distinct CDR3 sequences, 20% to 25% of them appearing once. The study's findings and limits: With a small sample size, accuracy may have been reduced. With approximately 2,500 shared public clonotypes, persistent patients exceeded new patients, who shared roughly 920.

V lost 7 bases, J lost 8 bases, and 4 bases stayed unmatched. CDR3 size: 13 residues. Germline V CDR1 and CDR2: SNHLY, FYNNEI. The time point denotes: persistent/refractory GD, antithyroid drugs over 5 years with positive TRAb. Isolated PBMC RNA provided the starting material for the TCR library. This clonotype showed up many times. Its antigen is unknown. The origin of this receptor is a woman aged 35 to 49 with Graves disease. The chain carries TRBV2 and TRBJ2-7; 14 nucleotides agree with TRBD2. The sample consisted of peripheral blood mononuclear cells (PBMCs), taken when the disease was refractory, from a patient treated with antithyroid drugs. The CDR3 reads CASTGTSGSKQYF. CDR3 nucleotide sequence: TGTGCCAGCACCGGGACTAGCGGGAGTAAGCAGTACTTC.